The 10 T cell receptor beta chains in this list originate from one sample, sequenced in a study of STAT5B mutations in CD4+ large granular lymphocyte leukemia. Sequencing used immunoSEQ multiplex PCR; TCRdb keeps in-frame clones, though not all of them. The sample holds over 45,000 clones; roughly 72% are singletons and the top ten take approximately 1.4%. Sequencing was carried out using CD4+ T cells from blood buffy coats. The receptors stem from a human donor in good health.

The chain is built from TRBV7-8 and TRBJ1-1; D possibly corresponds to TRBD1 (6 bases). V dropped 1 base and J dropped 5 bases, with 11 bases sitting between them. The CDR3 spans 14 residues. Germline values: CDR1 SGHVS, CDR2 FQNEAQ. Here the CDR3 reads CASSLEERGTEAFF. The DNA for the CDR3 is TGTGCCAGCAGCTTAGAGGAGAGGGGGACTGAAGCTTTCTTT.

The CDR3 spells CASSLAVGVATYEQYF. Written as DNA, the CDR3 is TGCGCCAGCAGCTTGGCTGTGGGGGTAGCAACCTACGAGCAGTACTTC. This chain links TRBV5-1 with TRBJ2-7; D is possibly TRBD1 or TRBD2 (5 bases each). CDR1 is SGHRS, CDR2 YFSETQ, per germline. V dropped 0 bases and J dropped 2 bases, with 15 bases sitting between them. CDR3 length equals 16 residues.

This chain links TRBV5-1 with TRBJ2-2; weak D call: TRBD2 (5 bases). Germline CDR1 SGHRS, CDR2 YFSETQ. The CDR3 runs 15 residues. With 2 bases removed from V and 1 base from J, the gap between germline ends came to 9 bases. CDR3 region: CASSLERMNTGELFF. The DNA for the CDR3 is TGCGCCAGCAGCTTAGAGCGGATGAACACCGGGGAGCTGTTTTTT.

This clone appeared once. The CDR3 bases are TGCGCCAGCAGCTCCGGACAGGTTCTTGGGGGCTACACCTTC. It codes for CASSSGQVLGGYTF. The chain couples TRBV5-1 to TRBJ1-2; TRBD1 matches at 7 bases. V lost 3 bases to trimming and J lost 8 bases; unmatched junction nucleotides: 10. This CDR3 has 14 amino acids. Germline CDR1 SGHRS, CDR2 YFSETQ.

The chain uses TRBV18 and TRBJ2-3; D gene unclear. The CDR3 contains 13 residues. Trimming took off 5 bases at V and 5 bases at J, with 11 bases between the two ends. The germline V gene has CDR1 KGHSH and CDR2 LQKENI. CDR3 sequence: CASSTLGRDTQYF. CDR3 sequence (DNA): TGTGCCAGCTCAACACTGGGAAGAGATACGCAGTATTTT.

The genes are TRBV7-9 and TRBJ2-7; D remains ambiguous. Germline V lookup: CDR1 SEHNR, CDR2 FQNEAQ (reference sequence). There are 13 residues in the CDR3. Trimming took off 5 bases at V and 3 bases at J, with 11 bases between the two ends. CDR3: CASSRGRFYEQYF. CDR3 DNA: TGTGCCAGCAGCCGCGGTAGGTTCTACGAGCAGTACTTC.

The chain combines TRBV9 with TRBJ2-7; weak D call: TRBD1 (7 bases). CDR1 and CDR2 (germline): SGDLS, YYNGEE. There are 16 residues in the CDR3. V lost 0 bases, J lost 5 bases, and 18 bases lay in between. This CDR3 reads CASSVGETRGVDEQYF. The CDR3 DNA follows: TGTGCCAGCAGCGTAGGAGAGACCAGGGGGGTCGACGAGCAGTACTTC.

V and J are TRBV7-6 and TRBJ1-4; no firm D call. The germline V gene encodes CDR1 SGHVS and CDR2 FNYEAQ. The CDR3 sequence is 19 residues long. V was clipped by 5 bases and J by 3 bases, with 25 bases between them. Written as DNA, the CDR3 is TGTGCCAGCAGCCTACATAATTCACAGCTTTTGACGCCTAATGAAAAACTGTTTTTT. Protein sequence: CASSLHNSQLLTPNEKLFF.

This clone was recorded a few times. This chain connects TRBV19 to TRBJ1-2; 9 bases are a match to TRBD1. The CDR3 is made up of 13 amino acids. Germline V gene lookup returns CDR1 LNHDA and CDR2 SQIVND (reference sequence). Germline trimming cut 6 bases from V and 8 bases from J; bases unmatched to any gene: 7. The CDR3 nucleotides read TGTGCCAGTAGGGACTTGGACAGGGGCGGCTACACCTTC. It codes for CASRDLDRGGYTF.

The chain recombines TRBV7-2 with TRBJ1-2, with D perhaps matching TRBD1 (6 bases). Germline CDR1 reads SGHTA; CDR2 reads FQGNSA. V was pared by 5 bases and J by 6 bases, with 16 bases between. The CDR3 runs 14 residues. CDR3 DNA: TGTGCCAGCAGCCTATACAGGGTCGAGAATGGCTACACCTTC. Translating it yields CASSLYRVENGYTF.